One and the same sample provided the 21 T cell receptor beta chains below, sequenced in a study of post-analysis software for immune sequencing data. No antigen is known for these receptors. Carried by the TCR beta cDNA libraries were unique molecular identifiers. TCRdb re-called the PCR reads with MiXCR, one entry per CDR3 protein. The sample includes more than 500,000 distinct CDR3 sequences, around 34% of them seen just once. The study, taken as a whole, reports: Included in a set of roughly five TRBV segments more frequent in patients than controls were TRBV5-6, TRBV5-1 and TRBV20-1.

Sequenced sample: blood. The receptors here all came from a girl under 18 with multiple sclerosis.

This clonotype has more than one count but fewer than ten. The chain uses TRBV4-1 and TRBJ2-1, with TRBD2 identical over 10 bases. Germline CDR1 and CDR2: MGHRA and YSYEKL. The V and J ends lost 3 bases and 5 bases, in that order; junction bases with no gene match: 22. The CDR3 sequence is 21 residues long. The CDR3 DNA is TGCGCCAGCAGCCACCCCAAGGGAGCGGGGGGGCTAGGGGGGAGGGACAATGAGCAGTTCTTC. Translating it yields CASSHPKGAGGLGGRDNEQFF.

This clonotype has only a few counts. The chain couples TRBV29-1 to TRBJ1-5; D not certain. Germline CDR1 and CDR2: SQVTM and ANQGSEA. The V gene lost 6 bases and the J gene lost 0 bases, with 6 bases spanning the gap. CDR3 size: 12 residues. CDR3 loop: CSVSFSNQPQHF. In DNA, the CDR3 is TGCAGCGTAAGTTTTAGCAATCAGCCCCAGCATTTT.

The sample holds many counts of this clonotype. The rearrangement uses TRBV29-1 and TRBJ2-5, with TRBD2 identical over 7 bases. This CDR3 is built from 12 residues. The junction had 3 bases not matched to a gene; V was cut back by 6 bases and J by 2 bases. Germline V gene data show CDR1 as SQVTM and CDR2 as ANQGSEA. This CDR3 reads CSVSAGQETQYF. CDR3 DNA: TGCAGCGTATCAGCGGGACAAGAGACCCAGTACTTC.

The sample holds a few counts of this clonotype. The chain links TRBV20-1 to TRBJ2-7, with 8 bases lining up with TRBD1. Per the germline V gene, CDR1 is DFQATT and CDR2 is SNEGSKA (reference sequence). CDR3 length: 15 residues. Trimming at V came to 5 bases and at J to 2 bases, leaving 11 bases not matched to a gene. The DNA for the CDR3 is TGCAGTGCTGAGGACCGGGACAGGCCCACCTACGAGCAGTACTTC. As protein: CSAEDRDRPTYEQYF.

This clonotype has more than one count but fewer than ten. The chain joins TRBV7-3 to TRBJ2-3; D uncertain. Trimming left V 5 bases short and J 2 bases short, with 11 bases between. Germline CDR1 reads SGHTA; CDR2 reads FQGTGA. CDR3 length: 14 residues. CDR3 sequence reads: CASSPHPSTDTQYF. The CDR3 coding sequence is TGTGCCAGCAGCCCACACCCCTCCACAGATACGCAGTATTTT.

In this sample, this clonotype turned up once. The V and J genes are TRBV20-1 and TRBJ2-1; 10 bases line up with TRBD2. V was pared by 1 base and J by 9 bases, with 9 bases of the junction left unmatched. The length of the CDR3 is 15 residues. Per the germline V gene, CDR1 is DFQATT and CDR2 is SNEGSKA (reference sequence). The DNA of the CDR3 is TGCAGTGCTAGAGCGGAAGCGGGGGGGTTTCCTGAGCAGTTCTTC. Protein: CSARAEAGGFPEQFF.

This clonotype turned up a few times. This chain joins TRBV6-1 and TRBJ1-2; unclear D gene. This CDR3 has 15 amino acids. Deletions cut 1 base from V and 4 bases from J, with 13 bases between. CDR1 MNHNS and CDR2 SASEGT come from the germline V gene. The CDR3 region has the DNA TGTGCCAGCAGTGAAGAACCTCTGGGCCCCTATGGCTACACCTTC. Translation gives CASSEEPLGPYGYTF.

The chain carries TRBV28 and TRBJ1-5, with D perhaps matching TRBD1 (5 bases). V dropped 8 bases and J dropped 5 bases, with 19 bases sitting between them. Germline CDR1 MDHEN, CDR2 SYDVKM. The CDR3 is 15 residues long. The CDR3 DNA reads TGTGCCAGCCACCCCCGGGACCGCATATATCAGCCCCAGCATTTT. Translated: CASHPRDRIYQPQHF.

In this sample, this clonotype turned up a few times. J is TRBJ2-7 and V is TRBV3-1, with unresolved D. V was shortened by 3 bases and J by 3 bases, with 6 bases between the two germline ends. The germline CDR1 and CDR2 sequences are LGHDT and YNNKEL (reference sequence). CDR3 length equals 12 residues. The CDR3 protein is CASSHENYEQYF. The CDR3 DNA sequence: TGTGCCAGCAGCCATGAAAACTACGAGCAGTACTTC.

This clonotype turned up a few times. V and J are TRBV12-3 or TRBV12-4 and TRBJ2-3; 7 positions agree with TRBD2. The CDR3 has 14 amino acids. V was pared by 5 bases and J by 4 bases, with 6 bases of the junction left unmatched. The CDR3 DNA reads TGTGCCAGCAGTCGCCTAGCGGTGGCAGATACGCAGTATTTT. Its translation is CASSRLAVADTQYF.

There are many counts of this clonotype. The CDR3 is CASSHDRGYEQFF. The CDR3 nucleotides are TGTGCCAGCAGCCACGACAGGGGCTATGAGCAGTTCTTC. The V call is TRBV7-3, the J call TRBJ2-1; TRBD1 matches 8 bases. Germline CDR1 reads SGHTA; CDR2 reads FQGTGA. The J segment lost 8 bases and the V segment lost 5 bases, leaving 5 bases of the junction unmatched. The CDR3 length is 13 residues. The full variable domain, completed using reference TRBV7-3 and TRBJ2-1, is GAGVSQTPSNKVTEKGKYVELRCDPISGHTALYWYRQSLGQGPEFLIYFQGTGAADDSGLPNDRFFAVRPEGSVSTLKIQRTERGDSAVYLCASSHDRGYEQFFGPGTRLTVL.

This clonotype was seen a few times. The V and J genes are TRBV6-6 and TRBJ1-2; a possible D gene is TRBD1 (6 bases). Germline V gene data show CDR1 as MNHNY and CDR2 as SVGAGI (reference sequence). The length of the CDR3 is 12 residues. V dropped 4 bases and J dropped 6 bases, with 9 bases sitting between them. CDR3 region: CASSSDRNGYTF. For the CDR3, the DNA is TGTGCCAGCAGTTCGGACAGAAATGGCTACACCTTC.

The genes are TRBV6-2 or TRBV6-3 and TRBJ2-5; the match to TRBD2 covers 8 bases. Germline lookup yields CDR1 MNHEY and CDR2 SVGEGT. The CDR3 is 14 residues long. After removal of 5 bases from V and 5 bases from J, the junction contained 7 bases not matched to a gene. CDR3 loop: CASSGIAGRETQYF. DNA for the CDR3: TGTGCCAGCAGTGGCATAGCGGGGAGGGAGACCCAGTACTTC.

The chain has TRBV7-9 and TRBJ1-1; no firm D call. V was clipped by 1 base and J by 0 bases, with 9 bases between them. The length of the CDR3 is 15 residues. Germline lookup yields CDR1 SEHNR and CDR2 FQNEAQ (reference sequence). In DNA form, the CDR3 reads TGTGCCAGCAGCTTAGTGGGATCCATGAACACTGAAGCTTTCTTT. Translation gives CASSLVGSMNTEAFF.

The chain combines TRBV6-1 with TRBJ1-2; D is perhaps TRBD1 (5 bases). The ends were cut back, 2 bases at V and 6 bases at J, with 19 bases in the middle. The CDR3 length is 16 residues. Germline V gene lookup returns CDR1 MNHNS and CDR2 SASEGT. CDR3 bases: TGTGCCAGCAGTGAATACCCCCTAACAAGGGGCAATGGCTACACCTTC. This encodes CASSEYPLTRGNGYTF.

This clonotype turned up a few times. The chain couples TRBV6-5 to TRBJ2-1, with 9 bases matching TRBD2. CDR1 and CDR2 (germline): MNHEY, SVGAGI. The CDR3 has 15 amino acids. V shed 4 bases, J shed 3 bases, and the junction held 4 bases outside the gene matches. CDR3 bases: TGTGCCAGCAGTTCGACTAGCGGTTACTACAATGAGCAGTTCTTC. It translates to CASSSTSGYYNEQFF.

The chain recombines TRBV20-1 with TRBJ2-1; 7 bases match TRBD2. Germline loops: CDR1 DFQATT, CDR2 SNEGSKA (reference sequence). Losses at the gene ends were 6 bases for V and 14 bases for J; bases not matched to a gene: 16. The CDR3 length is 13 residues. CDR3: CSARSSLAAREFF. The CDR3 DNA reads TGCAGTGCCCGTTCCAGTCTAGCGGCGAGAGAGTTCTTC.

The J gene is TRBJ2-2, the V gene TRBV2, with D possibly TRBD2 on 5 matching bases. The CDR3 covers 17 residues. V was clipped by 6 bases and J by 1 base, with 18 bases between them. Germline lookup yields CDR1 SNHLY and CDR2 FYNNEI. For the CDR3, the DNA is TGTGCCAGCAGCGACCAGCGGACCGTTGTGAACACCGGGGAGCTGTTTTTT. Translating it yields CASSDQRTVVNTGELFF.

V gene TRBV5-1 combines with J gene TRBJ2-3; 7 nucleotides align to TRBD1. The CDR3 extends over 17 amino acids. Germline V gene data show CDR1 as SGHRS and CDR2 as YFSETQ. V was pared by 1 base and J by 1 base, with 9 bases of the junction left unmatched. The CDR3 DNA follows: TGCGCCAGCAGCTTGTCAAGACAGGGAGTCGGCACAGATACGCAGTATTTT. Its translation is CASSLSRQGVGTDTQYF.

About this clonotype itself: The junction does not match germline at one end; this may be a read error. The rearrangement joins TRBV4-1 to TRBJ2-2, with 9 bases aligning to TRBD2. Germline CDR1 MGHRA, CDR2 YSYEKL. This CDR3 has 17 residues. The DNA of the CDR3 is TGCGCCAGCAGCCAAGATCCGCGGGGGGGGTACACCGAGGAGCTGTTTTTT. Protein: CASSQDPRGGYTEELFF.

This clonotype was found a few times. V is TRBV4-1 and J is TRBJ1-1, with TRBD1 identical over 8 bases. CDR1 is MGHRA and CDR2 is YSYEKL in the germline V gene. The ends lost 5 bases at V and 10 bases at J; junction bases unmatched: 9. The CDR3 consists of 13 residues. CDR3 nucleotides: TGCGCCAGCAGCGAGGACAGGGAGGAACGAGCTTTCTTT. Protein product: CASSEDREERAFF.